Listed below are T cell receptor beta chains from one sample, sequenced in a study of identical twins. TCRdb reprocessed the 5' RACE reads with MiXCR, giving one entry per CDR3 protein. The sample has under 300,000 distinct CDR3 sequences; 5% to 7% are singletons. The sample also formed part of further work on T cells expressing NK-cell markers.

Sequencing used CD8+ T cells sorted from blood. These receptors all stem from a woman aged 18 to 35 in good health. Each CDR3 is given with its conserved first and last residue. Size values are once, few and many counts, or a class for expanded clones, and some rows have none.

j_gene: TRBJ2-1
v_gene: TRBV12-3/TRBV12-4
abundance: many
CDR3aa: CASSPGLVGNEQFF

j_gene: TRBJ2-1
v_gene: TRBV7-9
abundance: .
CDR3aa: CASSVPSGGDEQFF

j_gene: TRBJ2-7
v_gene: TRBV13
abundance: many
CDR3aa: CASSLGGRAYEQYF

j_gene: TRBJ2-7
v_gene: TRBV11-3
abundance: .
CDR3aa: CASSLGETRSYEQYF

j_gene: TRBJ2-7
v_gene: TRBV6-2/TRBV6-3
abundance: many
CDR3aa: CASGQLGGSYEQYF

j_gene: TRBJ1-1
v_gene: TRBV29-1
abundance: many
CDR3aa: CSVETGEGNTEAFF

j_gene: TRBJ2-5
v_gene: TRBV27
abundance: .
CDR3aa: CASSSVDQETQYF

j_gene: TRBJ2-3
v_gene: TRBV6-5
abundance: few
CDR3aa: CASSYSIGDWDTDTQYF

j_gene: TRBJ1-2
v_gene: TRBV7-9
abundance: many
CDR3aa: CASSSDTWTGTDGYTF

j_gene: TRBJ2-1
v_gene: TRBV11-3
abundance: .
CDR3aa: CASSALTGRGHEQFF

j_gene: TRBJ2-2
v_gene: TRBV7-9
abundance: .
CDR3aa: CASSLARGGNTGELFF